A single sample is the source of the 8 T cell receptor beta chains below, sequenced in a study of shared clonotypes between healthy human individuals. Libraries were prepared by immunoSEQ multiplex PCR; TCRdb keeps only in-frame clonotypes and omits some of them. The sample carries 2.5 million or so clones, just over 90% recorded once. The source material was naive CD4+ T cells sorted from blood. The sample's subset: CD45RA+ positively selected. The receptor source for this set is a man aged 18 to 35 in good health.

The chain joins TRBV2 to TRBJ2-5; 10 bases align to TRBD2. This CDR3 region has 14 residues. The V segment lost 10 bases and the J segment 1 base; nucleotides outside the gene matches: 6. The germline V gene has CDR1 SNHLY and CDR2 FYNNEI. The CDR3 loop is CATIAGGLQETQYF. CDR3 sequence (DNA): TGTGCCACCATAGCGGGAGGCCTCCAAGAGACCCAGTACTTC.

The genes are TRBV15 and TRBJ1-1; D remains unclear. V dropped 3 bases and J dropped 2 bases, with 10 bases sitting between them. The CDR3 has 14 residues. Germline V gene sequence: CDR1 LNHNV, CDR2 YYDKDF (reference sequence). The CDR3 loop is CATSRDPQNTEAFF. The CDR3 bases are TGTGCCACCAGCAGGGACCCGCAAAACACTGAAGCTTTCTTT. Filled out from reference TRBV15 and TRBJ1-1, the complete variable domain reads DAMVIQNPRYQVTQFGKPVTLSCSQTLNHNVMYWYQQKSSQAPKLLFHYYDKDFNNEADTPDNFQSRRPNTSFCFLDIRSPGLGDTAMYLCATSRDPQNTEAFFGQGTRLTVV.

This clone was found a few times. Other DNA sequences within the sample encode an identical CDR3. This chain connects TRBV29-1 to TRBJ1-1; no reliable D call. V lost 4 bases and J 1 base, leaving 7 bases between the germline ends. Germline V lookup: CDR1 SQVTM, CDR2 ANQGSEA. CDR3 length equals 12 residues. In nucleotides, the CDR3 is TGCAGCGTTGTTCGGGGGAACACTGAAGCTTTCTTT. Amino acids: CSVVRGNTEAFF.

The V gene is TRBV6-1, the J gene TRBJ1-6; D perhaps matches TRBD1 (5 bases). Germline CDR1 is MNHNS and CDR2 is SASEGT. The ends were cut back, 2 bases at V and 8 bases at J, with 7 bases in the middle. There are 13 residues in the CDR3. CDR3 in DNA: TGTGCCAGCAGTGAACAGGGAGATTCACCCCTCCACTTT. Encoded protein: CASSEQGDSPLHF.

The chain carries TRBV11-2 and TRBJ2-2; D not resolved. CDR3 size: 15 residues. CDR1 and CDR2 from the germline V gene are SGHAT and FQNNGV. Trimming shortened V by 3 bases and J by 2 bases, and 10 bases separated the two germline ends. Here the CDR3 reads CASSFRHGNTGELFF. CDR3 nucleotides: TGTGCCAGCAGCTTCAGACACGGAAACACCGGGGAGCTGTTTTTT.

The genes are TRBV11-2 and TRBJ1-5; D unclear. V gave up 2 bases and J gave up 7 bases, with 12 bases separating them. This CDR3 region has 14 residues. Germline V gene lookup returns CDR1 SGHAT and CDR2 FQNNGV. CDR3 nucleotide sequence: TGTGCCAGCAGCTTAATCTGGTCGTGGCAGCCCCAGCATTTT. The encoded protein is CASSLIWSWQPQHF.

This chain's CDR3 is CVVREGTDPYEQYF. DNA of the CDR3: TGTGTCGTAAGAGAGGGGACGGATCCCTACGAGCAGTACTTC. J is TRBJ2-7 and V is TRBV5-4, with D perhaps given as TRBD1 or TRBD2 (5 bases each). The CDR3 sequence is 14 residues long. CDR1 is SGHNT and CDR2 is YYREEE in the germline V gene (reference sequence).

The DNA for the CDR3 is TGTGCCAGCAGCCGGCTCACTGAAGCTTTCTTT. Its translation: CASSRLTEAFF. The chain recombines TRBV6-6 with TRBJ1-1; no clear D gene. V lost 6 bases to trimming and J lost 4 bases, with 6 bases between them. Germline CDR1 is MNHNY and CDR2 is SVGAGI (reference sequence). This CDR3 contains 11 residues.